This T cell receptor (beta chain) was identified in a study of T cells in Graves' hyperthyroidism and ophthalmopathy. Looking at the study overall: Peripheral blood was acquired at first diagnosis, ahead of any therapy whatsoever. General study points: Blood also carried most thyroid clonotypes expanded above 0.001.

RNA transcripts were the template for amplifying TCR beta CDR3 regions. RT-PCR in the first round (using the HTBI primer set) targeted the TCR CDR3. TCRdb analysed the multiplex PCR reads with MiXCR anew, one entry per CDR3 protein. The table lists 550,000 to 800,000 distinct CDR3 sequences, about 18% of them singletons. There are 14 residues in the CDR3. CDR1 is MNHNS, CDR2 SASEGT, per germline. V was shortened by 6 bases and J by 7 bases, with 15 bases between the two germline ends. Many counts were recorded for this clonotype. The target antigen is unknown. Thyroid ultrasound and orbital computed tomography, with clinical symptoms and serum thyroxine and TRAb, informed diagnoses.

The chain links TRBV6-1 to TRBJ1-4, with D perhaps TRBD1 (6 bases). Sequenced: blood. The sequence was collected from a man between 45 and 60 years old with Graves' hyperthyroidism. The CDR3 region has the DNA TGTGCCAGCAGCTCGGGCCTGACAGGTGAAAAACTGTTTTTT. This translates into CASSSGLTGEKLFF.